One sample yielded the 12 T cell receptor beta chains listed below, sequenced in a study of blood T cell repertoires in COVID-19. The repertoire was sequenced with immunoSEQ multiplex PCR; TCRdb's copy has only in-frame clones and lacks some. The sample includes about 110,000 clones, approximately 81% of them seen just once. The sample was peripheral blood. Source of these receptors: a middle-aged man with acute or convalescent COVID-19.

V is TRBV6-6 and J is TRBJ2-2, with unresolved D. CDR1 is MNHNY and CDR2 is SVGAGI in the germline V gene (reference sequence). This CDR3 region has 13 residues. V was clipped by 7 bases and J by 6 bases, with 12 bases between them. CDR3 region: CASNNSPAGELFF. The CDR3 nucleotides are TGTGCCAGCAACAACAGTCCTGCCGGGGAGCTGTTTTTT.

Details on this clone: An end of the junction does not agree with germline; a read error may underlie this. V is TRBV29-1 and J is TRBJ2-7; 9 bases agree with TRBD2. The CDR3 is 13 amino acids. Germline CDR1 and CDR2: SQVTM and ANQGSEA. CDR3 loop: CSVEYPGASGIFF. CDR3 bases: TGCAGCGTTGAGTACCCGGGGGCTAGCGGGATCTTCTTC.

This clone occurred a few times. The chain combines TRBV29-1 with TRBJ2-1; 10 nucleotides line up with TRBD1. Germline trimming cut 4 bases from V and 3 bases from J; bases unmatched to any gene: 6. CDR3 length: 15 amino acids. In germline, CDR1 is SQVTM, CDR2 ANQGSEA. CDR3 DNA sequence: TGCAGCGTTGGAAGACAGGGGGCGGACTACAATGAGCAGTTCTTC. Its protein product is CSVGRQGADYNEQFF.

The chain joins TRBV3-1 (or the pseudogene TRBV3-2) to TRBJ2-5; a possible D gene is TRBD1 (5 bases). Germline CDR1 and CDR2: LGHDT and YNNKEL (reference sequence). V was shortened by 2 bases and J by 5 bases, with 24 bases between the two germline ends. The CDR3 spans 18 residues. CDR3 bases: TGTGCCAGCAGCCAAAATGGGGCTACCATCGTCAGTTCGGAGACCCAGTACTTC. Its translation is CASSQNGATIVSSETQYF.

The chain carries TRBV19 and TRBJ1-2; D is perhaps TRBD1 (5 bases). Trimming cost V 3 bases and J 4 bases, with 15 bases left between them. Per germline, CDR1 LNHDA and CDR2 SQIVND (reference sequence). The CDR3 sequence is 15 residues long. The CDR3, as DNA: TGTGCCAGTAGTATGAGCCAGGGCCTCCTCTATGGCTACACCTTC. It encodes CASSMSQGLLYGYTF.

The CDR3 DNA reads as TGCGCCAGCACCCCAGGGGTTGCCCATGAAAAACTGTTTTTT. Its protein is CASTPGVAHEKLFF. The V call is TRBV5-1, the J call TRBJ1-4, with a tentative D call TRBD1 (6 bases). V lost 6 bases and J lost 6, with 15 bases in between. The CDR3 totals 14 residues. CDR1 SGHRS and CDR2 YFSETQ come from the germline V gene.

The chain recombines TRBV11-3 with TRBJ2-7; TRBD1 matches at 9 bases. J gave up 0 bases and V 2 bases, and 2 bases lay outside the gene matches. Germline CDR1 SGHNT, CDR2 YENEEA. This CDR3 has 15 amino acids. This CDR3 reads CASSLLTGGSYEQYF. The CDR3 DNA reads as TGTGCCAGCAGCTTATTGACAGGGGGCTCCTACGAGCAGTACTTC.

The rearrangement uses TRBV11-2 and TRBJ2-1; TRBD2 matches at 8 bases. The CDR3 has 18 amino acids. J gave up 4 bases and V 5 bases, and 16 bases lay outside the gene matches. Germline CDR1 and CDR2: SGHAT and FQNNGV. In nucleotides, the CDR3 is TGTGCCAGCAGCCCAAATTATATCTCGCGGGGGGTGTACAATGAGCAGTTCTTC. Its translation is CASSPNYISRGVYNEQFF.

The chain uses TRBV20-1 and TRBJ1-1, with TRBD1 matching 7 bases. Per the germline V gene, CDR1 is DFQATT and CDR2 is SNEGSKA (reference sequence). This CDR3 spans 11 amino acids. Trimming removed 2 bases from V and 8 bases from J; junction bases left unmatched: 2. The CDR3 DNA follows: TGCAGTGCTAGACAGGGGGACGAAGCTTTCTTT. It specifies CSARQGDEAFF.

This chain uses TRBV6-7 with TRBJ2-7; 7 bases agree with TRBD2. TRBV6-7 is an ORF, with its function uncertain. The CDR3 runs to 17 residues. V trimming: 0 bases; J trimming: 1 base; junction bases outside the gene matches: 9. The CDR3: CASSYSLGVRESYEQYF. The CDR3 nucleotides read TGTGCCAGCAGTTACTCTTTGGGGGTGCGGGAGTCCTACGAGCAGTACTTC.

J is TRBJ1-6 and V is TRBV19, with D perhaps matching TRBD1 (6 bases). In germline, CDR1 is LNHDA, CDR2 SQIVND (reference sequence). The CDR3 is made up of 14 amino acids. V gave up 5 bases and J gave up 8 bases, with 13 bases separating them. The CDR3 DNA reads TGTGCCAGTAGTCACGGACAGAAGCATTCACCCCTCCACTTT. Translated: CASSHGQKHSPLHF.

This sequence joins TRBV7-3 and TRBJ2-3, with 7 bases fitting TRBD2. V was clipped by 2 bases and J by 3 bases; unmatched bases: 8. Germline lookup yields CDR1 SGHTA and CDR2 FQGTGA. The CDR3 is made up of 16 amino acids. CDR3 region: CASSLSGGGRTDTQYF. CDR3 nucleotide sequence: TGTGCCAGCAGCTTATCGGGGGGAGGTAGGACAGATACGCAGTATTTT.